The 20 T cell receptor beta chains reported below all come from one sample, sequenced in a study of identical twins. Using its own MiXCR run on the 5' RACE reads, TCRdb lists one record per CDR3 protein. The sample has 1.5 million to 2 million distinct CDR3 sequences; less than 35% are singletons. The sample comprised cord blood. The source of these receptors is a newborn girl in good health.

This clonotype was detected only a few times. This rearrangement joins TRBV12-3 or TRBV12-4 to TRBJ1-5; the D is unclear. V lost 5 bases and J 3 bases, leaving 11 bases between the germline ends. The CDR3 covers 14 residues. The CDR3 loop is CASSLPGNNQPQHF. The CDR3 bases are TGTGCCAGCAGTCTTCCGGGCAACAATCAGCCCCAGCATTTT.

In regard to this clonotype: With a much larger clone just one base away, this may be a read error. The genes are TRBV25-1 and TRBJ2-3; 7 bases match TRBD2. The V and J ends lost 4 bases and 4 bases, in that order; junction bases with no gene match: 8. Germline V lookup: CDR1 MGHDK, CDR2 SYGVNS. This CDR3 has 15 residues. The CDR3 bases are TGTGCCAGCAGTGGGTTGGGGGAGGGATCAGATACGCAGTATTTT. It codes for CASSGLGEGSDTQYF.

The rearrangement joins TRBV11-2 to TRBJ1-2; 10 bases align to TRBD1. CDR1 and CDR2 (germline): SGHAT, FQNNGV. CDR3 size: 17 residues. Trimming removed 0 bases from V and 2 bases from J; junction bases left unmatched: 6. CDR3 coding DNA: TGTGCCAGCAGCTTAGACCTGGGGACAGGGGAGAACTATGGCTACACCTTC. Translated, it gives CASSLDLGTGENYGYTF.

This clonotype was observed a handful of times. This sequence joins TRBV9 and TRBJ2-3; TRBD2 agrees at 8 bases. CDR1 and CDR2 (germline): SGDLS, YYNGEE. V was pared by 0 bases and J by 13 bases, with 10 bases of the junction left unmatched. The CDR3 covers 14 residues. The CDR3 region has the DNA TGTGCCAGCAGCGTAGTCCCTTCTAGCGGGCTCAAGTATTTT. Translation: CASSVVPSSGLKYF.

The chain carries TRBV29-1 and TRBJ1-3; no definite D call. V was pared by 4 bases and J by 1 base, with 8 bases between. Looked up from germline, CDR1 is SQVTM and CDR2 is ANQGSEA. The CDR3 loop spans 13 amino acids. The CDR3 DNA reads TGCAGCGTTGGAGATTATTCTGGAAACACCATATATTTT. Protein product: CSVGDYSGNTIYF.

This rearrangement joins TRBV27 to TRBJ2-7; 7 bases align to TRBD1. The CDR3 consists of 14 residues. Germline V gene sequence: CDR1 MNHEY, CDR2 SMNVEV (reference sequence). The V gene end was trimmed by 3 bases and the J gene end by 2 bases; junction bases not matched to a gene: 4. The CDR3 nucleotides are TGTGCCAGCAGTTTTTGGGGACAGCCCTACGAGCAGTACTTC. It encodes CASSFWGQPYEQYF.

The gene calls are TRBV5-1 and TRBJ2-3; weak D call: TRBD2 (7 bases). Germline-derived CDR1 and CDR2 are SGHRS and YFSETQ. Trimming left V 0 bases short and J 8 bases short, with 16 bases between. The CDR3 is 15 residues long. DNA of the CDR3: TGCGCCAGCAGCTTGGGAGTCGGGGGGCGTGCTACGCAGTATTTT. It translates to CASSLGVGGRATQYF.

This chain uses TRBV29-1 with TRBJ2-1, with 9 bases lining up with TRBD2. From germline, CDR1 is SQVTM and CDR2 ANQGSEA. CDR3 length: 14 residues. V dropped 4 bases and J dropped 3; count of bases not matched to a gene: 4. CDR3 in amino acids: CSVGRGGYYNEQFF. The CDR3 bases are TGCAGCGTTGGGCGGGGGGGCTACTACAATGAGCAGTTCTTC.

The chain joins TRBV20-1 to TRBJ2-1, with 13 bases that match TRBD2. With V trimmed by 6 bases and J by 5 bases, 4 bases remained unmatched. The germline gives CDR1 DFQATT, CDR2 SNEGSKA (reference sequence). CDR3 length equals 14 residues. CDR3 nucleotides: TGCAGTGCGCCCGGGACTAGCGGGGACAATGAGCAGTTCTTC. It codes for CSAPGTSGDNEQFF.

The CDR3: CASSFPAPLGEKLFF. CDR3 DNA sequence: TGTGCCAGCAGTTTCCCGGCCCCACTCGGTGAAAAACTGTTTTTT. The V call is TRBV28, the J call TRBJ1-4; D is undetermined. This CDR3 is built from 15 residues. The ends were cut back, 3 bases at V and 7 bases at J, with 15 bases in the middle. Germline CDR1 is MDHEN and CDR2 is SYDVKM.

As to this clonotype: Since no conserved phenylalanine or tryptophan closes the CDR3, a read error is the likely cause. This chain joins TRBV4-2 and TRBJ2-1; weak D call: TRBD2 (6 bases). The germline CDR1 and CDR2 sequences are LGHNA and YNFKEQ. CDR3 length: 17 amino acids. V was cut by 0 bases and J by 0 bases, with 12 bases left in between. CDR3 sequence: CASSQDVGGSSYNEQFL. The CDR3 coding sequence is TGTGCCAGCAGCCAAGATGTCGGGGGAAGCTCCTACAATGAGCAGTTCTTA.

The rearrangement links TRBV28 to TRBJ2-7, with D maybe TRBD2 (6 bases). The germline CDR1 and CDR2 sequences are MDHEN and SYDVKM. Trimming took 5 bases from V and 5 from J, leaving 16 bases between them. This CDR3 spans 14 amino acids. As DNA, the CDR3 is TGTGCCAGCAGTCCGAACCGGGAGATCCACGAGCAGTACTTC. It translates to CASSPNREIHEQYF.

The chain uses TRBV20-1 and TRBJ1-2, with 8 bases identical to TRBD1. The V and J ends lost 3 bases and 4 bases, in that order; junction bases with no gene match: 7. CDR1 is DFQATT and CDR2 is SNEGSKA in the germline V gene (reference sequence). CDR3 length equals 14 residues. CDR3 DNA sequence: TGCAGTGCTAGTGCAGGGGGCGTTAGCTATGGCTACACCTTC. It is translated as CSASAGGVSYGYTF.

This clonotype was detected ten times or more. The gene calls are TRBV12-3 or TRBV12-4 and TRBJ1-2; D is uncertain. V was clipped by 6 bases and J by 0 bases, with 14 bases between them. This CDR3 spans 15 amino acids. The CDR3 here is CASSHGIGANYGYTF. CDR3 coding DNA: TGTGCCAGCAGCCACGGGATCGGAGCTAACTATGGCTACACCTTC.

V is TRBV29-1 and J is TRBJ1-2; possible D gene TRBD1, 5 bases. The V end lost 7 bases, the J end lost 6 bases, and 24 bases lay between the germline ends. The CDR3 runs 15 residues. Looked up from germline, CDR1 is SQVTM and CDR2 is ANQGSEA. CDR3 nucleotides: TGCAGCGCAAGGTGGGACGCCTACTATCAAGATGGCTACACCTTC. Translating it yields CSARWDAYYQDGYTF. The variable domain in full, completed from reference TRBV29-1 and TRBJ1-2, reads SAVISQKPSRDICQRGTSLTIQCQVDSQVTMMFWYRQQPGQSLTLIATANQGSEATYESGFVIDKFPISRPNLTFSTLTVSNMSPEDSSIYLCSARWDAYYQDGYTFGSGTRLTVV.

V usage is TRBV5-1 and J usage is TRBJ2-1; D is possibly TRBD2 (6 bases). The CDR3 has 17 residues. Between the trimmed V and J ends, which lost 2 bases and 4 bases, there was a span of 19 bases. Germline-derived CDR1 and CDR2 are SGHRS and YFSETQ. CDR3 nucleotides: TGCGCCAGCAGCTTTCAGGCCGGGACTTTTCTATACAATGAGCAGTTCTTC. The encoded protein is CASSFQAGTFLYNEQFF.

This clonotype was found a few times. This chain uses TRBV24-1 with TRBJ2-3; D is perhaps TRBD1 (6 bases). The CDR3 spans 15 residues. Germline lookup yields CDR1 KGHDR and CDR2 SFDVKD. V was shortened by 9 bases and J by 1 base, with 16 bases between the two germline ends. The CDR3 is CATQASRGRTDTQYF. CDR3 in DNA: TGTGCCACCCAGGCTAGCAGGGGCCGCACAGATACGCAGTATTTT.

This chain connects TRBV12-3 or TRBV12-4 to TRBJ1-1; D gene unclear. The CDR3 sequence is 15 residues long. Trimming removed 5 bases from V and 4 bases from J, with 17 bases in between. CDR3 nucleotide sequence: TGTGCCAGCAGTCCTAGTGGGGATAAGGGCACTGAAGCTTTCTTT. Translated, it gives CASSPSGDKGTEAFF.

This clonotype was detected a few times. V gene TRBV20-1 combines with J gene TRBJ2-5, with 9 positions matching TRBD1. The J call may be incorrect, as the DNA end agrees better with TRBJ2-7. This CDR3 has 14 amino acids. Germline CDR1 and CDR2: DFQATT and SNEGSKA (reference sequence). CDR3 DNA: TGCAGTGCTTGCCTTGACAGGGGGACCTACGAGCAGTACTTC. This gives the protein CSACLDRGTYEQYF.

This clonotype came up a few times. The genes are TRBV7-2 and TRBJ2-7; TRBD2 matches 7 bases. The V segment lost 2 bases and the J segment 4 bases; nucleotides outside the gene matches: 11. The germline CDR1 and CDR2 sequences are SGHTA and FQGNSA. The length of the CDR3 is 16 residues. The CDR3 loop reads CASSLSFAGAYYEQYF. The CDR3 region has the DNA TGTGCCAGCAGCTTATCCTTCGCGGGAGCGTATTACGAGCAGTACTTC.